This is a list of T cell receptor beta chains from one sample in a study of T cell repertoires in ileal Crohn's disease. Clones were read by immunoSEQ multiplex PCR, and TCRdb kept only the in-frame ones, dropping some. The sample carries 16,000 or so clones, roughly 90% recorded once. Sample: ileal tissue. These receptors were collected from an adult with Crohn's disease. Both conserved end residues are part of each CDR3. A D gene is named only where the DNA matches it firmly. Not all rows give a size; the values are once, few, many and, for expanded clones, a class.

V gene	J gene	D gene	clone size	CDR3 protein	CDR3 DNA
TRBV13	TRBJ2-7	TRBD1	.	CASSADGQGAYEQYF	TGTGCCAGCAGCGCCGACGGACAGGGGGCCTACGAGCAGTACTTC
TRBV5-1	TRBJ1-2	TRBD1	.	CASRTGTGGREGYTF	TGCGCCAGCAGAACCGGAACAGGGGGCAGGGAAGGCTACACCTTC
TRBV6-5	TRBJ2-7	.	.	CASSYTRVHEQYF	TGTGCCAGCAGTTACACCAGGGTGCACGAGCAGTACTTC
TRBV5-1	TRBJ2-5	.	.	CASSFQGAQETQYF	TGCGCCAGCAGCTTTCAAGGGGCCCAAGAGACCCAGTACTTC
TRBV28	TRBJ2-3	TRBD1	.	CASSYTGVADTQYF	TGTGCCAGCAGTTACACAGGGGTCGCAGATACGCAGTATTTT
TRBV5-1	TRBJ2-7	TRBD2	.	CASSHRLAGVIYEQYF	TGCGCCAGCAGCCACCGACTAGCGGGGGTAATCTACGAGCAGTACTTC
TRBV7-6	TRBJ1-1	TRBD1	once	CASSLEGAVNTEAFF	TGTGCCAGCAGCTTAGAGGGGGCGGTGAACACTGAAGCTTTCTTT
TRBV6-6	TRBJ1-6	.	.	CASSYFRDINSPLHF	TGTGCCAGCAGTTACTTTAGGGACATAAATTCACCCCTCCACTTT
TRBV7-3	TRBJ2-7	TRBD1	.	CASNPRDRYYEQYF	TGTGCCAGCAACCCCCGGGACAGGTACTACGAGCAGTACTTC
TRBV5-1	TRBJ1-5	TRBD1	.	CASSLAGGAYQPQHF	TGCGCCAGCAGCTTGGCAGGGGGCGCTTATCAGCCCCAGCATTTT
TRBV12-2	TRBJ2-7	.	.	CASRFSRASYEQYF	TGTGCAAGTCGCTTTTCCCGGGCGTCCTACGAGCAGTACTTC
TRBV5-1	TRBJ2-7	.	.	CASSFGVFYEQYF	TGCGCCAGCAGCTTTGGGGTGTTCTACGAGCAGTACTTC
TRBV19	TRBJ1-1	.	.	CASSRTTNYKNTEAFF	TGTGCCAGTAGTAGAACAACAAATTACAAGAACACTGAAGCTTTCTTT
TRBV4-1	TRBJ1-2	.	.	CASSQASLPGYTF	TGCGCCAGCAGCCAAGCATCCCTACCCGGCTACACCTTC
TRBV9	TRBJ1-5	.	.	CASSVARVEVGNQPQHF	TGTGCCAGCAGCGTAGCTCGGGTAGAGGTGGGCAATCAGCCCCAGCATTTT
TRBV5-1	TRBJ2-7	.	.	CASAGGRGRTYEQYF	TGCGCCAGCGCCGGAGGGCGGGGGCGAACCTACGAGCAGTACTTC
TRBV2	TRBJ2-3	TRBD2	few	CASGLAGVTDTQYF	TGTGCCAGCGGATTAGCGGGGGTCACAGATACGCAGTATTTT
TRBV10-1	TRBJ2-5	TRBD2	.	CASSESTSGGLETQYF	TGCGCCAGCAGTGAGTCGACTAGCGGGGGGCTAGAGACCCAGTACTTC
TRBV7-2	TRBJ2-5	.	.	CASSSPPLLETQYF	TGTGCCAGCAGCTCCCCCCCGCTGTTGGAGACCCAGTACTTC
TRBV5-1	TRBJ1-4	TRBD1	.	CASSSGTATNEKLFF	TGCGCCAGCAGCTCGGGGACAGCAACTAATGAAAAACTGTTTTTT
TRBV30	TRBJ1-1	.	.	CAWSLRSIEAFF	TGTGCCTGGAGTCTCCGATCCATCGAAGCTTTCTTT
TRBV6-1	TRBJ1-2	.	.	CASSEQTFGGYTF	TGTGCCAGCAGTGAGCAAACATTTGGTGGCTACACCTTC
TRBV20-1	TRBJ2-3	.	.	CSALSWDTQYF	TGCAGTGCACTTTCCTGGGATACGCAGTATTTT
TRBV5-1	TRBJ2-2	.	.	CASSLAAASTGELFF	TGCGCCAGCAGCTTGGCGGCGGCGAGCACCGGGGAGCTGTTTTTT
TRBV19	TRBJ1-2	TRBD1	.	CASSIDHRGGYTF	TGTGCCAGTAGTATAGATCACAGGGGTGGCTACACCTTC
TRBV5-1	TRBJ1-1	.	.	CASSLNPGQRVVEAFF	TGCGCCAGCAGCTTGAACCCGGGACAAAGGGTTGTTGAAGCTTTCTTT
TRBV11-1	TRBJ2-7	.	.	CASSFLQGTSYEQYF	TGTGCCAGCAGCTTCCTACAGGGCACCTCCTACGAGCAGTACTTC
TRBV5-1	TRBJ2-5	TRBD2	.	CASATSGPPPETQYF	TGCGCCAGCGCAACTAGCGGGCCGCCACCAGAGACCCAGTACTTC
TRBV25-1	TRBJ2-2	TRBD1	.	CASSEIGTANTGELFF	TGTGCCAGCAGTGAAATCGGGACAGCCAACACCGGGGAGCTGTTTTTT